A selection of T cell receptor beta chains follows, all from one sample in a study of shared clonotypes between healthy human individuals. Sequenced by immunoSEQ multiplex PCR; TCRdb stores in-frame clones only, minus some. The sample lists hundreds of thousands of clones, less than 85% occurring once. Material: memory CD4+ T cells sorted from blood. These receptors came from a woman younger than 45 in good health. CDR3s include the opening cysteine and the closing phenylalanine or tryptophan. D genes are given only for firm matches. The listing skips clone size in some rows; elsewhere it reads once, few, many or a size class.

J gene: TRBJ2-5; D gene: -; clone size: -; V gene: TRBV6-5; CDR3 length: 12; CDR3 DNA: TGTGCCAGCAGCCTCGGGGTTGCTTCCCAGTACTTC; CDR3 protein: CASSLGVASQYF
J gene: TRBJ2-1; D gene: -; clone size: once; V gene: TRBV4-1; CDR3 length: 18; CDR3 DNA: TGCGCCAGCAGCCAAGGCCCAATTGCCGAGATAGGCTACAATGAGCAGTTCTTC; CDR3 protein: CASSQGPIAEIGYNEQFF
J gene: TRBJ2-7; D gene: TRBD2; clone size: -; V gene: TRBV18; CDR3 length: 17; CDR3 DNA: TGTGCCAGCTCACCCACCCGCGGGGTAGCGGGAGCCTACGAGCAGTACTTC; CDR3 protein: CASSPTRGVAGAYEQYF
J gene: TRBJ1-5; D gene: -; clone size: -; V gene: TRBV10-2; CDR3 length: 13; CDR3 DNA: TGCGCCAGCAGTGGGGAGAGCCATCAGCCCCAGCATTTT; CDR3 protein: CASSGESHQPQHF
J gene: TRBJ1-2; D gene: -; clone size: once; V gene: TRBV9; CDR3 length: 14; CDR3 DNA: TGTGCCAGCAGCGTAGAGTGGGCTAACTATGGCTACACCTTC; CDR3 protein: CASSVEWANYGYTF
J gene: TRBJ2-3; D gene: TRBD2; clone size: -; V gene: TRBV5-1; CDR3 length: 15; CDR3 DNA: TGCGCCAGCAGCATTAGCGGGAGTTTCGCAGATACGCAGTATTTT; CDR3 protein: CASSISGSFADTQYF
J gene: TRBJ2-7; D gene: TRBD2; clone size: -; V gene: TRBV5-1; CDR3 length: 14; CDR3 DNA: TGCGCCAGCAGCTTTCTAGCGGGCGACTACGAGCAGTACTTC; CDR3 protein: CASSFLAGDYEQYF
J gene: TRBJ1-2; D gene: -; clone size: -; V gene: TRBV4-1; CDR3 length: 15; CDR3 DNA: TGCGCCAGCAGCCTCGGGGGGGGCGACCTCTATGGCTACACCTTC; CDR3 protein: CASSLGGGDLYGYTF
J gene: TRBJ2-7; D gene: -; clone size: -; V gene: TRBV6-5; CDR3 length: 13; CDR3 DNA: TGTGCCAGCACCGAATGGCGCACCTACGAGCAGTACTTC; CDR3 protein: CASTEWRTYEQYF
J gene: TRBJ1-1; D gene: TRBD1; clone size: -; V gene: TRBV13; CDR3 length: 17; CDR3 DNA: TGTGCCAGCAGCTTTGGACAGGGGGTGTTCATGAACACTGAAGCTTTCTTT; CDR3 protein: CASSFGQGVFMNTEAFF
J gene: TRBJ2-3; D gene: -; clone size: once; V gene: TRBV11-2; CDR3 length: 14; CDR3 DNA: TGTGCCAGCAGCTTAGCGATGACACCCGGTACGCAGTATTTT; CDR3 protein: CASSLAMTPGTQYF
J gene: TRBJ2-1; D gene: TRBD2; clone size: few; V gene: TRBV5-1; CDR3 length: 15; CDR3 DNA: TGCGCCAGCAGCTTGAGGGCGGGAGACTACAATGAGCAGTTCTTC; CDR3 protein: CASSLRAGDYNEQFF
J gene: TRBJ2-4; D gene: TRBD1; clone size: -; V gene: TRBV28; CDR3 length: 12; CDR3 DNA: TGTGCCAGCAGTAAACAGGGGTACATTCAGTACTTC; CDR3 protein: CASSKQGYIQYF
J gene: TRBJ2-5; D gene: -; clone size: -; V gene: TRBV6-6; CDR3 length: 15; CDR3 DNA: TGTGCCAGTCGACCGAGGGGGAGGGCCCCGGAGACCCAGTACTTC; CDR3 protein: CASRPRGRAPETQYF
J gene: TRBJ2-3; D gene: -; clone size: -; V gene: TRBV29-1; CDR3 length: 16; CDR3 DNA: TGCAGCGTCGCCCGGAGGGGTAGGGGGGGCACAGATACGCAGTATTTT; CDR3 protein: CSVARRGRGGTDTQYF
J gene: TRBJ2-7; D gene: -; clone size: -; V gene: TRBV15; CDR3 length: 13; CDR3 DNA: TGTGCCACCAGCAGGGTACCTTCCTACGAGCAGTACTTC; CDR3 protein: CATSRVPSYEQYF
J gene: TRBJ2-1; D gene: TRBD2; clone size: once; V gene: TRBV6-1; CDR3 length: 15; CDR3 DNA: TGTGCCACCGATAGCGGGAGGGCCTCCTACAATGAGCAGTTCTTC; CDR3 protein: CATDSGRASYNEQFF
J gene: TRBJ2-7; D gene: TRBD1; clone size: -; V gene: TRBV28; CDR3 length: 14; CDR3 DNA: TGTGCCAGCACGGGACAGGGAAGCTCCTACGAGCAGTACTTC; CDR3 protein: CASTGQGSSYEQYF
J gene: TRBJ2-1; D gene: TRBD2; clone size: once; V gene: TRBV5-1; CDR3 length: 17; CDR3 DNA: TGCGCCAGCAGCTTGGACGCCTCGGGACTAGCGGGAGGACGTAGGTTCTTC; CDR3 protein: CASSLDASGLAGGRRFF
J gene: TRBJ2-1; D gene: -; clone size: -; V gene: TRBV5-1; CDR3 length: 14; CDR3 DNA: TGCGCCAGCAGCTTGGCCCTAGGATACAATGAGCAGTTCTTC; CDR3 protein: CASSLALGYNEQFF
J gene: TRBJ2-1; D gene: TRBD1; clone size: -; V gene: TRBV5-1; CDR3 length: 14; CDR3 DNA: TGCGCCAGCAGCCCCGGACAGGGGAGGAATGAGCAGTTCTTC; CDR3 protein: CASSPGQGRNEQFF
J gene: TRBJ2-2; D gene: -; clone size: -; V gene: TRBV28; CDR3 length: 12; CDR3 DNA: TGTGCCAGCAGTTTTAGGCGGGGGGAGCTGTTTTTT; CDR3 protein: CASSFRRGELFF
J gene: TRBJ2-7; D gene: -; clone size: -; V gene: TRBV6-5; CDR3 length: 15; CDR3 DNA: TGTGCCAGCAGATTGGACGGGACGTCTTTCTACGAGCAGTACTTC; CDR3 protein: CASRLDGTSFYEQYF
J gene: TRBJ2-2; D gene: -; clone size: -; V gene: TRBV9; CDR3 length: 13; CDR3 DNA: TGTGCCAGCAGCGCACAGGGAGTCGGGGAGCTGTTTTTT; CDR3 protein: CASSAQGVGELFF
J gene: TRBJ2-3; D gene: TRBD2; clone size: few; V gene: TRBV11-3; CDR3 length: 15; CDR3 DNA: TGTGCCAGCAGCTCTCTAGCGGGGAGCACAGATACGCAGTATTTT; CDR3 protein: CASSSLAGSTDTQYF
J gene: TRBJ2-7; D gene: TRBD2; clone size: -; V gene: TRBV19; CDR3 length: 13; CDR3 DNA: TGTGCCAGTAGTTTCGCGGGAGTTGAGGAGGTGTACTTC; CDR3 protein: CASSFAGVEEVYF
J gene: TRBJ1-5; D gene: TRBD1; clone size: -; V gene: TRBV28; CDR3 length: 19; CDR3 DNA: TGTGCCAGCAGTATCCCACCCAAGGTTAGGGGGCAGAGCAATCAGCCCCAGCATTTT; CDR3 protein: CASSIPPKVRGQSNQPQHF
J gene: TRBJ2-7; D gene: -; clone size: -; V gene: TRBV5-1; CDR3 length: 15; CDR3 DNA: TGCGCCAGCAGCGGGGTGTCGGGAGTCACTGTCGAGCAGTACTTC; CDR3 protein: CASSGVSGVTVEQYF
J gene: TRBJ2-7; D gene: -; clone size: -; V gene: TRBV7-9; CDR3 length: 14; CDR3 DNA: TGTGCCAGCAGCTGGAGCGGTGCGGGGTACGAGCAGTACTTC; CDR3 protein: CASSWSGAGYEQYF
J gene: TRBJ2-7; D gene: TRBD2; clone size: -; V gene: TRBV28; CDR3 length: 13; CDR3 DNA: TGTGCCATCCAAAGCGGGACGACCTACGAGCAGTACTTC; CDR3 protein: CAIQSGTTYEQYF
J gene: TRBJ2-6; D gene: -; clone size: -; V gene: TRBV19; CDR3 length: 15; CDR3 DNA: TGTGCCACCCAAAGTAGGGGTACTGGGGCCAACGTCCTGACTTTC; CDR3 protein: CATQSRGTGANVLTF
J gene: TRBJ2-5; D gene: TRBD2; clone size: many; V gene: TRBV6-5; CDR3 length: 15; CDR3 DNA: TGTGCCAGCAGTTACTCGACGCTAGCGGGAACGGCCCAGTACTTC; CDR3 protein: CASSYSTLAGTAQYF
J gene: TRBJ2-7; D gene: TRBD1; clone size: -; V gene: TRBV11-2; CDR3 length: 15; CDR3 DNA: TGTGCCAGCAGCTCAGGACAGGGCAATTCCTACGAGCAGTACTTC; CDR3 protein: CASSSGQGNSYEQYF
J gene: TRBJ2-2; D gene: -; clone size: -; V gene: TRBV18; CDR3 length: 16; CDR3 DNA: TGTGCCAGCTCACCTGTGGAGCAGGGAGCCACCGGGGAGCTGTTTTTT; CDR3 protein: CASSPVEQGATGELFF
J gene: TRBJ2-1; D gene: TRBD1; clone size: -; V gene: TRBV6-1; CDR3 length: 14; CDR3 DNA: TGTGCCAGCATTTACAGGGGCTCCTACAATGAGCAGTTCTTC; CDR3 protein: CASIYRGSYNEQFF
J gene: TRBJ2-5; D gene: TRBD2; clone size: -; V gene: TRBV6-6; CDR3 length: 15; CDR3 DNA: TGTGCCAGCAGTTACTGGCTAGCGGGATTCCAGACCCAGTACTTC; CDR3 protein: CASSYWLAGFQTQYF
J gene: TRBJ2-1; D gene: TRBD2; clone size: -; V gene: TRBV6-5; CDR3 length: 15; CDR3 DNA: TGTGCCGCGACTACTAGCGGGAGTGGTCTTAATGAGCAGTTCTTC; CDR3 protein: CAATTSGSGLNEQFF
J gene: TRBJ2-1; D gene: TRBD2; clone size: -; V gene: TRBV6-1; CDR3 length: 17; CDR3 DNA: TGTGCCAGCAGTGTGATAACGAGGGCGGGAGGGTACAATGAGCAGTTCTTC; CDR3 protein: CASSVITRAGGYNEQFF
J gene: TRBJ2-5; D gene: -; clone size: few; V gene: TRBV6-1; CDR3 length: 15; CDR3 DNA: TGTGCCAGCAGTGAAGGGCTGGGGGTAGGGAAGACCCAGTACTTC; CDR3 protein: CASSEGLGVGKTQYF
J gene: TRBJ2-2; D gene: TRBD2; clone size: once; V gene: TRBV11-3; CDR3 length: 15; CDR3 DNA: TGTGCCAGCAGCTTAGCTAGCGGGTTGGCCGGGGAGCTGTTTTTT; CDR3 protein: CASSLASGLAGELFF
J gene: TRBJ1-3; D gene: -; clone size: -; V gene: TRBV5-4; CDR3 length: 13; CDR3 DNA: TGTGCCAGCAGCCAAGGCATCAGGAACACCATATATTTT; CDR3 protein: CASSQGIRNTIYF
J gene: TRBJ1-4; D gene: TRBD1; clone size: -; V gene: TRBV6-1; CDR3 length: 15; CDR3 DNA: TGTGCCAGCAGTGAAGTCCGGGGACAGGCGGCAAAACTGTTTTTT; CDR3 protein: CASSEVRGQAAKLFF
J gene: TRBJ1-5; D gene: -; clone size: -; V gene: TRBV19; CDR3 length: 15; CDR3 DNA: TGTGCCAGCGCCCCCGGGCGCGGGGGCAATCAGCCCCAGCATTTT; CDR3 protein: CASAPGRGGNQPQHF
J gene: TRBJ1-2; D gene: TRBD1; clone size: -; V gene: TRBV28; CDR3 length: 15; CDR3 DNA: TGTGCCAGCAGTTCCTTCGGGACAGGGGAATATGGCTACACCTTC; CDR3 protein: CASSSFGTGEYGYTF
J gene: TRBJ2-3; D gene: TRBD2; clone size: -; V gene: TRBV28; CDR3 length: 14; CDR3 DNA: TGTGCCAGCAGTTTAGGCGGGAGAGCAGATACGCAGTATTTT; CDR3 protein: CASSLGGRADTQYF
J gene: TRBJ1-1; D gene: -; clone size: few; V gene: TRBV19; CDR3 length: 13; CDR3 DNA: TGTGCCAGTAGCCAGGGGTTGAACACTGAAGCTTTCTTT; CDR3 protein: CASSQGLNTEAFF
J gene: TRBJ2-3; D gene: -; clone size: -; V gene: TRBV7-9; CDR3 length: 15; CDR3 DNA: TGTGCCAGCAGCTCGGGACTCCTCGGCACAGATACGCAGTATTTT; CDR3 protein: CASSSGLLGTDTQYF
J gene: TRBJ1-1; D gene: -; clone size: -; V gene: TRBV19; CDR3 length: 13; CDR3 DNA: TGTGCCAGTAGCATCGGGGGGGCGAGTAAAGCTTTCTTT; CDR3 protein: CASSIGGASKAFF
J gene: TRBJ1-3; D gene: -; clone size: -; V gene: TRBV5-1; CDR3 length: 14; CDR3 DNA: TGCGCCAGCAGCGGCGGGACATCTGGAAACACCATATATTTT; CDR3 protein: CASSGGTSGNTIYF
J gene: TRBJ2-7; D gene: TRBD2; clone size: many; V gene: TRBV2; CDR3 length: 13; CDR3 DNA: TGTGCCAGCAGGCTCCGGGAGGGCTACGAGCAGTACTTC; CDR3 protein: CASRLREGYEQYF
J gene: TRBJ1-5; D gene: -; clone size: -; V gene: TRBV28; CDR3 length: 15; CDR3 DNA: TGTGCCAGCAGTTTATCGGGACACCTACGCGATCCCCAGCATTTT; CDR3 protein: CASSLSGHLRDPQHF
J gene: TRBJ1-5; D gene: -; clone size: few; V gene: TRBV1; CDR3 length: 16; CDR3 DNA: TGCACCAGCAGCCGACCGGGACTACCCAGCAATCAGCCCCAGCATTTT; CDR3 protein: CTSSRPGLPSNQPQHF
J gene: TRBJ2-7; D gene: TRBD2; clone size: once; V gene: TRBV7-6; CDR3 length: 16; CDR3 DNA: TGTGCCAGCAGCGGACTTAGCGGGAGGGCCCGCGGGGGGCAGTACTTC; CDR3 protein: CASSGLSGRARGGQYF
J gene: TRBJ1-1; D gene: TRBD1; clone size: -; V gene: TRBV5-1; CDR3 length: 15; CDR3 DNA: TGCGCCAGCAGCTATTTACAGGGGGCCGGGACTGAAGCTTTCTTT; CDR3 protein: CASSYLQGAGTEAFF